Reported below is one T cell receptor (beta chain). No antigen is known for it. One base away there is no much larger clone; base qualities are not given. This sample stems from a study of Ad26.COV2.S vaccination and SARS-CoV-2 variants (dated by TCRdb to 2020 to 2023). Study-level background: Vaccine-arm donors were drawn from COV1001, a multicentre, randomized, double-blind, placebo-controlled phase I-IIa trial of Ad26.COV2.S in healthy adults. Trial participants were randomized into five groups of five, in which low-dose or high-dose Ad26.COV2.S was given once or twice, or placebo was given on both occasions. Dosing of Ad26.COV2.S was intramuscular, at either 5x10^10 or 1x10^11 viral particles, delivered as one shot or as two shots spaced 56 days apart. The specificity and breadth of SARS-CoV-2-reactive T cell receptors after Ad26.COV2.S vaccination were assessed by TCRbeta repertoire sequencing. Blinding of investigators to trial group allocation was maintained during experiments and outcome assessment. A total of approximately 30 samples were included in the TCR-sequenced set, comprising around 20 Ad26.COV2.S vaccine recipients, 5 placebo recipients and 8 SARS-CoV-2 convalescent individuals.

TCRbeta CDR3 regions were sequenced with the immunoSEQ Assay. After extraction, genomic DNA underwent amplification by bias-controlled multiplex PCR, followed by high-throughput sequencing. The authors' analysis ran thus. To quantify the absolute abundance of each unique TCRbeta CDR3 region, sequences were collapsed and filtered. Usable DNA was measured by amplifying reference genes present in all nucleated cells, and TCRbeta template counts were normalized to that usable DNA to estimate T cell fraction. Repertoire TCRs were annotated as SARS-CoV-2-specific by exact matching of V gene, CDR3 amino acid sequence and J gene to a known reactive TCR set. The reference SARS-CoV-2 TCR set came from MIRA and was filtered for enrichment in COVID-19-positive ImmuneCODE repertoires, removing public or cross-reactive TCRs. Using the MIRA antigens, annotated TCRs were further analysed by specific ORF or by position within an ORF. Breadth was defined as the number of annotated unique rearrangements divided by the total number of unique productive rearrangements, and depth was defined as the summed frequency of the annotated unique rearrangements. Group comparisons of TCR breadth used two-sided Wilcoxon rank-sum tests. The table comes from immuneACCESS by way of TCRdb, which keeps in-frame sequences with V and J called. Part of the clones is missing from these tables; in studies checked, under half for an unresolved V gene and the rest for unknown reasons. V, J and clone size are those of that table, while D and trimming were read from the DNA. The sample profile shows more than 300,000 clones; around 83% of them were found once. The ten largest clones add up to 1.9% of the sample.

In light of the paper, this sample's treatment or condition label describes: about 20 received Ad26.COV2.S at low or high dose, single or two shots; roughly 5 received placebo; per-sample allocation not given. Repertoires of vaccine and placebo recipients were sequenced from samples collected on day 63 after the first injection. In Cohort 1b, some 25 adults aged 18-55 years were enrolled at a single site in Boston, USA, between 29 July and 7 August 2020. Ad26.COV2.S consisted of a replication-incompetent adenovirus type 26 vector by which a prefusion-stabilized SARS-CoV-2 spike protein from the original Wuhan strain was expressed. The investigation overall reported the following: Higher spike-specific TCR breadth was observed in Ad26.COV2.S recipients than in placebo recipients (P = 0.0014). It was noted by the authors that total T cell responses may have been underestimated by the TCR breadth and depth analyses. The study lacked the statistical power to compare responses across vaccine doses or regimens. After vaccination, substantial breadth of spike-specific CD8+ and CD4+ T cell responses was reported. Non-spike TCR breadth was comparable between vaccine and placebo recipients, consistent with the vaccine containing only spike.

Sequences DFQATT (CDR1) and SNEGSKA (CDR2) are obtained from the germline V gene (reference sequence). From the cysteine through the phenylalanine, the CDR3 covers 14 amino acids. The retained sequence is limited to the CDR3, 42 bases, with the frame set at the first base. V and J are truncated by 3 bases and 5 bases respectively, leaving an intervening sequence of 14 bases. Specimen: peripheral blood, collected in a trial of Ad26.COV2.S vaccine versus placebo. This receptor was identified in a person between 18 and 59 years old who received the Ad26.COV2.S COVID-19 vaccine or a placebo. The chain employs TRBV20-1 and TRBJ1-5; the D region possibly corresponds to TRBD1 (5 bases align). The base sequence is TGCAGTGCTAGTAGGCAGGGAGGGTATCAGCCCCAGCATTTT. The translation is CSASRQGGYQPQHF.